One TCR beta chain is described in this entry. Germline values: CDR1 SQVTM, CDR2 ANQGSEA. The CDR3 runs 11 residues. Trimming cost V 4 bases and J 8 bases, with 9 bases left between them. HIV-negative, healthy adults without recent acute infections or vaccinations were the donors. The data stem from a study of shared clonotypes between healthy human individuals. About 32,000 T cell genomes (300 ng DNA) went into each PBMC replicate. The authors sequenced unsorted PBMC DNA on ten immunoSEQ deep assay plates. Profiled with immunoSEQ multiplex PCR; TCRdb holds only in-frame clones, not every one. The sample records some 500,000 clones, around 80% being singletons.

What was sequenced was PBMCs. The rearrangement links TRBV29-1 to TRBJ2-1, with a weak D call TRBD2 (6 bases). This sequence originates from a middle-aged woman in good health. Some clones in this sample may be carry-over from other donors' samples. DNA of the CDR3: TGCAGCGTTGCACTAGCCGATGAGCAGTTCTTC. Translation: CSVALADEQFF.